The 27 T cell receptor beta chains reported below all come from one sample, sequenced in a study of regulatory T cells in long-lasting Graves disease. As for time point: newly diagnosed GD, antithyroid drugs for less than 3 months. PBMC RNA served as the TCR library source. Both iRepertoire HTBI primers and Arm-PCR of CDR3 regions were used to build the TCR beta libraries. In TCRdb, the multiplex PCR reads were re-called with MiXCR into one record per CDR3 protein. The repertoire consists of about 240,000 distinct CDR3 sequences, with just over 20% occurring once and the leading ten covering 11% to 15%. Sequences were derived from peripheral blood mononuclear cells (PBMCs), sampled at new diagnosis, from a patient treated with antithyroid drugs. These receptors were collected from a female donor with Graves disease.

This clonotype was detected only a few times. The V and J genes are TRBV10-3 and TRBJ1-6; 10 bases map to TRBD1. Unmatched junction bases numbered 3, after V lost 4 bases and J lost 9 bases. The CDR3 loop spans 14 amino acids. Germline V lookup: CDR1 ENHRY, CDR2 SYGVKD. CDR3 DNA sequence: TGTGCCATCAGTGTTGGGACAGGGGTTTCACCCCTCCACTTT. This gives the protein CAISVGTGVSPLHF.

The sample holds many counts of this clonotype. The J gene is TRBJ1-6, the V gene TRBV7-7; D call uncertain. CDR1 SSHAT and CDR2 FNYEAQ come from the germline V gene (reference sequence). CDR3 size: 13 residues. V was clipped by 1 base and J by 5 bases, with 3 bases between them. The CDR3 bases are TGTGCCAGCAGCTTAGAGAATAATTCACCCCTCCACTTT. This codes for CASSLENNSPLHF. Based on the CDR3 plus reference TRBV7-7 and TRBJ1-6, the full variable domain is GAGVSQSPRYKVTKRGQDVTLRCDPISSHATLYWYQQALGQGPEFLTYFNYEAQPDKSGLPSDRFSAERPEGSISTLTIQRTEQRDSAMYRCASSLENNSPLHFGNGTRLTVT.

A few counts support this clonotype. The J gene is TRBJ2-3, the V gene TRBV20-1; 7 bases fit TRBD1. The germline CDR1 and CDR2 sequences are DFQATT and SNEGSKA (reference sequence). This CDR3 is built from 17 residues. J was trimmed by 2 bases and V by 3 bases; bases with no gene match: 14. For the CDR3, the DNA is TGCAGTGCTAGCCCGAGACAGGGACATTACAACACAGATACGCAGTATTTT. It encodes CSASPRQGHYNTDTQYF.

This clonotype was seen repeatedly, ten times or more. The chain uses TRBV6-2 or TRBV6-3 and TRBJ2-3; D perhaps matches TRBD2 (6 bases). V lost 4 bases and J lost 3, with 11 bases in between. The length of the CDR3 is 14 residues. Germline loops: CDR1 MNHEY, CDR2 SVGEGT. This chain's CDR3 is CASSWRATTDTQYF. DNA for the CDR3: TGTGCCAGCAGTTGGAGGGCGACGACAGATACGCAGTATTTT.

As regards this clonotype: A far larger clone lies a single base away; this is likely a read error. The gene calls are TRBV10-3 and TRBJ1-5, with 7 bases fitting TRBD1. This CDR3 is 14 amino acids long. Germline V gene data show CDR1 as ENHRY and CDR2 as SYGVKD. Written as DNA, the CDR3 is TGTGCCAGCACCTACGGAGGGGGCAATCAGCCCCTGCATTTT. Translating gives CASTYGGGNQPLHF.

The V gene is TRBV7-9, the J gene TRBJ2-1, with 7 nucleotides matching TRBD2. The germline CDR1 and CDR2 sequences are SEHNR and FQNEAQ (reference sequence). CDR3 length equals 13 residues. V was clipped by 1 base and J by 8 bases; unmatched bases: 2. The CDR3 spells CASSLDSGDEQFF. The CDR3 DNA is TGTGCCAGCAGCTTAGACAGCGGGGATGAGCAGTTCTTC.

This clonotype was detected many times. The chain combines TRBV7-9 with TRBJ2-1, with TRBD1 matching 8 bases. The CDR3 extends over 15 amino acids. The V and J ends lost 3 bases and 6 bases, in that order; junction bases with no gene match: 7. Germline CDR1 and CDR2: SEHNR and FQNEAQ (reference sequence). CDR3 nucleotide sequence: TGTGCCAGCAGCTTCCGACAGGGGCAGGGCAATGAGCAGTTCTTC. It encodes CASSFRQGQGNEQFF.

At least ten counts were recorded for this clonotype. The chain uses TRBV20-1 and TRBJ2-5; no clear D gene. The CDR3 runs 17 residues. In germline, CDR1 is DFQATT, CDR2 SNEGSKA (reference sequence). V dropped 0 bases and J dropped 5 bases, with 22 bases sitting between them. Here the CDR3 reads CSAREFGSELRAETQYF. The CDR3 DNA reads TGCAGTGCTAGAGAATTCGGGTCGGAATTGAGAGCGGAGACCCAGTACTTC.

The sample holds many counts of this clonotype. The J gene is TRBJ1-4, the V gene TRBV20-1; maybe TRBD1 (5 bases). The V gene lost 3 bases and the J gene lost 5 bases, with 10 bases spanning the gap. The V gene's germline CDR1 is DFQATT and CDR2 SNEGSKA (reference sequence). CDR3 length: 13 amino acids. The CDR3 loop reads CSARGGGNEKLFF. CDR3 DNA sequence: TGCAGTGCTAGGGGGGGTGGGAATGAAAAACTGTTTTTT.

In its sample, this clonotype was seen many times. V is TRBV11-2 and J is TRBJ1-2, with TRBD1 matching over 9 bases. This CDR3 comprises 14 residues. The germline CDR1 and CDR2 sequences are SGHAT and FQNNGV. V lost 3 bases to trimming and J lost 7 bases; unmatched junction nucleotides: 6. The CDR3 DNA sequence: TGTGCCAGCAGCTTCCTCCCGGGACAGGGTGGCTACACCTTC. Encoded protein: CASSFLPGQGGYTF.

In regard to this clonotype: A far larger clone is only one base removed, so a read error is likely. This chain uses TRBV2 with TRBJ2-1, with 7 bases fitting TRBD2. V trimming: 8 bases; J trimming: 10 bases; junction bases outside the gene matches: 14. CDR3 length: 14 amino acids. Germline-derived CDR1 and CDR2 are SNHLY and FYNNEI. This CDR3 is CASLNSGYSYEQFF. DNA for the CDR3: TGTGCCAGCCTCAATAGCGGGTACTCCTACGAGCAGTTCTTC.

There are many counts of this clonotype. The chain combines TRBV29-1 with TRBJ2-5; a weak D match, TRBD2 (5 bases). The CDR3 has 11 amino acids. Trimming removed 7 bases at V and 5 bases at J, with 11 bases between. The V gene's germline CDR1 is SQVTM and CDR2 ANQGSEA. DNA for the CDR3: TGCAGCGGGGAGAGTCGGGAGACCCAGTACTTC. Encoded protein: CSGESRETQYF. Looking up the rest from reference TRBV29-1 and TRBJ2-5 gives the full variable domain: SAVISQKPSRDICQRGTSLTIQCQVDSQVTMMFWYRQQPGQSLTLIATANQGSEATYESGFVIDKFPISRPNLTFSTLTVSNMSPEDSSIYLCSGESRETQYFGPGTRLLVL.

The chain has TRBV13 and TRBJ2-5; D perhaps matches TRBD1 (5 bases). V was clipped by 4 bases and J by 2 bases, with 11 bases between them. The CDR3 totals 14 residues. Germline lookup yields CDR1 PRHDT and CDR2 FYEKMQ (reference sequence). The CDR3 coding sequence is TGTGCCAGCAGCTCCGGACAAAAACAAGAGACCCAGTACTTC. Its translation: CASSSGQKQETQYF.

This clonotype was observed at least ten times. The chain carries TRBV6-2 or TRBV6-3 and TRBJ2-2, with 10 bases fitting TRBD2. The germline V gene encodes CDR1 MNHEY and CDR2 SVGEGT. This CDR3 is 17 amino acids long. V shed 7 bases, J shed 3 bases, and the junction held 11 bases outside the gene matches. The CDR3 reads CASKSPSSGSYTGELFF. CDR3 nucleotides: TGTGCCAGCAAATCTCCCTCTAGCGGGAGTTACACCGGGGAGCTGTTTTTT.

Points on this clonotype: A far larger clone is one base from this, pointing to a likely read error. This chain joins TRBV20-1 and TRBJ2-3; no reliable D call. The better agreement between TRBJ2-7 and the DNA end casts doubt on the J call. Germline V gene lookup returns CDR1 DFQATT and CDR2 SNEGSKA (reference sequence). The CDR3 extends over 13 amino acids. CDR3 sequence (DNA): TGCAGTGCTTTAGTTGGCAGTCTAAGTGAGCAGTACTTC. Protein: CSALVGSLSEQYF.

This clonotype was seen repeatedly, ten times or more. This rearrangement joins TRBV7-8 to TRBJ1-5; D call uncertain. Deletions cut 4 bases from V and 3 bases from J, with 4 bases between. There are 12 residues in the CDR3. Germline CDR1 reads SGHVS; CDR2 reads FQNEAQ. CDR3 coding DNA: TGTGCCAGCAGCTGGAACAATCAGCCCCAGCATTTT. Its translation is CASSWNNQPQHF.

The CDR3 here is CASRPGLAATSYEQYF. The CDR3, as DNA: TGTGCCAGCAGACCGGGACTAGCGGCAACCTCCTACGAGCAGTACTTC. V gene TRBV2 combines with J gene TRBJ2-7, with TRBD2 identical over 11 bases. Germline CDR1 is SNHLY and CDR2 is FYNNEI. This CDR3 spans 16 amino acids. The ends lost 6 bases at V and 0 bases at J; junction bases unmatched: 7.

J is TRBJ2-2 and V is TRBV10-3; D unresolved. The CDR3 totals 11 residues. The V gene lost 4 bases and the J gene lost 7 bases, with 4 bases spanning the gap. CDR1 ENHRY and CDR2 SYGVKD come from the germline V gene. As DNA, the CDR3 is TGTGCCATCAGTGTTGTCGGGGAGCTGTTTTTT. Translating it yields CAISVVGELFF.

This clonotype was counted only a few times. The genes are TRBV6-2 or TRBV6-3 and TRBJ2-5; unclear D gene. The ends were cut back, 6 bases at V and 0 bases at J, with 8 bases in the middle. This CDR3 contains 13 residues. CDR1 and CDR2 from the germline V gene are MNHEY and SVGEGT. This chain's CDR3 is CASRGRNQETQYF. The CDR3 DNA reads TGTGCCAGCAGGGGCAGAAACCAAGAGACCCAGTACTTC.

This clonotype was seen at least ten times. The chain combines TRBV11-2 with TRBJ1-3, with D possibly matching TRBD1 (6 bases). CDR1 is SGHAT, CDR2 FQNNGV, per germline. This CDR3 is 14 amino acids long. With 5 bases removed from V and 4 bases from J, the gap between germline ends came to 12 bases. CDR3 sequence: CASSPGTGGNTIYF. The CDR3 DNA is TGTGCCAGCAGCCCCGGCACAGGGGGAAACACCATATATTTT.

This clonotype appeared many times. The CDR3 protein is CASSYLAGVSDTQYF. The CDR3 DNA is TGTGCCAGCAGTTACCTGGCGGGAGTCTCAGATACGCAGTATTTT. This chain links TRBV6-2 or TRBV6-3 with TRBJ2-3, with TRBD2 identical over 7 bases. J gave up 4 bases and V 2 bases, and 6 bases lay outside the gene matches. CDR1 and CDR2 (germline): MNHEY, SVGEGT. The CDR3 covers 15 residues.

V and J are TRBV4-2 and TRBJ1-2; D remains unclear. The germline V gene has CDR1 LGHNA and CDR2 YNFKEQ. V was shortened by 0 bases and J by 5 bases, with 13 bases between the two germline ends. The CDR3 covers 15 residues. As DNA, the CDR3 is TGTGCCAGCAGCCAAGAATCAAGGGAGAGGTATGGCTACACCTTC. Its translation: CASSQESRERYGYTF.

There are many counts of this clonotype. V gene TRBV7-2 combines with J gene TRBJ2-7; D uncertain. Germline V lookup: CDR1 SGHTA, CDR2 FQGNSA. The ends were cut back, 5 bases at V and 4 bases at J, with 15 bases in the middle. The CDR3 consists of 14 residues. The CDR3 nucleotides read TGTGCCAGCAGCCTTGACCCTATCAAGTACGAGCAGTACTTC. Amino acid sequence: CASSLDPIKYEQYF.

This clonotype was found a few times. The chain has TRBV9 and TRBJ1-5, with 8 bases aligning to TRBD1. J lost 3 bases, V lost 4 bases, and 6 bases had no gene match. The CDR3 is 15 amino acids. Per the germline V gene, CDR1 is SGDLS and CDR2 is YYNGEE. CDR3 sequence (DNA): TGTGCCAGCAGCTCCGGACAGGGAAACAATCAGCCCCAGCATTTT. It translates to CASSSGQGNNQPQHF.

This clonotype showed up many times. V and J are TRBV2 and TRBJ1-1; D is perhaps TRBD1 (5 bases). CDR1 is SNHLY and CDR2 is FYNNEI in the germline V gene. Trimming took off 4 bases at V and 4 bases at J, with 13 bases between the two ends. The CDR3 totals 14 residues. The CDR3 nucleotides are TGTGCCAGCAGTGGGACCAAGGGGAGCACTGAAGCTTTCTTT. Translating gives CASSGTKGSTEAFF.

This clonotype has ten or more counts. The rearrangement links TRBV29-1 to TRBJ2-5; D call uncertain. V gave up 4 bases and J gave up 1 base, with 19 bases separating them. CDR1 SQVTM and CDR2 ANQGSEA come from the germline V gene. The CDR3 loop spans 16 amino acids. The CDR3, as DNA: TGCAGCGTTGTGGGCGGTCGGGCAGGCTCCCAAGAGACCCAGTACTTC. Its translation: CSVVGGRAGSQETQYF.

This clonotype has a count of ten or more. Written as DNA, the CDR3 is TGTGCCACCTCAATCGCCGGGACTAGCAACGAGCAGTACTTC. It specifies CATSIAGTSNEQYF. This rearrangement joins TRBV6-2 or TRBV6-3 to TRBJ2-7, with 9 bases lining up with TRBD2. V shed 10 bases and J 5 bases; nucleotides not matched to a gene: 12. This CDR3 has 14 residues. Germline CDR1 is MNHEY and CDR2 is SVGEGT.